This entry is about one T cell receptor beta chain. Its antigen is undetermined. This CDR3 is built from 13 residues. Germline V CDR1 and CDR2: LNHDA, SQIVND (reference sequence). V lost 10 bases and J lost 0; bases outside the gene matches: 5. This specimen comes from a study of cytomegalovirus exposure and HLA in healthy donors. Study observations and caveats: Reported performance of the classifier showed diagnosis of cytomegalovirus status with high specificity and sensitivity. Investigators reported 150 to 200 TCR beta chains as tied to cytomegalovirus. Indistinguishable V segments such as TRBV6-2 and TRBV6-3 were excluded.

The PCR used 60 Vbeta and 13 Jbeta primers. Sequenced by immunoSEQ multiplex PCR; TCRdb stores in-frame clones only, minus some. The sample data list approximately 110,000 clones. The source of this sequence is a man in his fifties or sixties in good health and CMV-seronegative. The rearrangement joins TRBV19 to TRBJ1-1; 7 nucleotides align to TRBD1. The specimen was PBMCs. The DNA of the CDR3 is TGTGCCACCTCGACAGGGCTGAACACTGAAGCTTTCTTT. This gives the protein CATSTGLNTEAFF.